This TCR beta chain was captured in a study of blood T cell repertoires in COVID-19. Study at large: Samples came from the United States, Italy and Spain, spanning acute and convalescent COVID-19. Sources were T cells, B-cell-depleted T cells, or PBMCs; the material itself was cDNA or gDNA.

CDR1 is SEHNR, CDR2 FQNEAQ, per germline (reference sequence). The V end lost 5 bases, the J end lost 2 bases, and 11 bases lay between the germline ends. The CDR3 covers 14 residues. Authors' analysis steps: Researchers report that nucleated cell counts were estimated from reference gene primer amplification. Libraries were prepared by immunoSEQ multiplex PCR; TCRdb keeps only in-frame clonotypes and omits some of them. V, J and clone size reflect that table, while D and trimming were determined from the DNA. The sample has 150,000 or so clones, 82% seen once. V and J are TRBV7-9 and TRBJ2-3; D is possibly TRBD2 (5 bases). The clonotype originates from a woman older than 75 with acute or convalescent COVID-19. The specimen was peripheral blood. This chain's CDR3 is CASSLTNPTDTQYF. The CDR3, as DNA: TGTGCCAGCAGCCTGACTAACCCCACAGATACGCAGTATTTT.